This T cell receptor (beta chain) was documented in a study of blood T cell repertoires in COVID-19. Across the study: Each recovered donor of Cohort 3 presented with two negative PCRs, clearance, or symptom resolution. Material from acute and convalescent COVID-19 was sourced from the United States, Italy and Spain. Sources were T cells, B-cell-depleted T cells, or PBMCs; the material itself was cDNA or gDNA.

Authors' methods: Estimation of nucleated cell counts relied on the amplification of reference gene primers. Assay used: immunoSEQ multiplex PCR; TCRdb lists only in-frame clones, some missing. The DNA gave D and trimming, while V, J and clone size come from that table. The sample lists a few hundred thousand clones, 70% to 90% occurring once. This CDR3 is 15 amino acids long. J lost 4 bases, V lost 4 bases, and 5 bases had no gene match. CDR1 and CDR2 (germline): LGHDT, YNNKEL (reference sequence). What was sequenced was PBMCs or T cells enriched from blood (not recorded which). This receptor was obtained from a woman aged 55-75 years in a cohort exposed to, infected with or recovered from COVID-19 (not recorded which). This chain joins TRBV3-1 (or the pseudogene TRBV3-2) and TRBJ2-3; TRBD2 matches at 10 bases. For the CDR3, the DNA is TGTGCCAGCAGCCGAGCGGGAGGGTGGGCAGATACGCAGTATTTT. It yields the protein CASSRAGGWADTQYF.